This T cell receptor beta chain was captured by sequencing in a study of T cells in Graves' hyperthyroidism and ophthalmopathy. Study context: Blood was drawn when the patient was first diagnosed and still untreated.

The TCR beta CDR3 regions underwent amplification using RNA transcripts as the source. The TCR CDR3 was amplified in a first-round RT-PCR using the HTBI primer set. In TCRdb, the multiplex PCR reads were re-called with MiXCR into one record per CDR3 protein. The sample consists of 750,000 to 950,000 distinct CDR3 sequences, roughly 37% of them appearing once. Graves' hyperthyroidism showing no ophthalmopathy progression within 18 months was considered stable. Orbital computed tomography, thyroid ultrasound, serum thyroxine and TRAb, and clinical symptoms together informed the diagnoses. Fresh peripheral blood, 8 to 10 ml, was the source of the PBMCs. The CDR3 loop spans 11 amino acids. The V gene lost 5 bases and the J gene lost 14 bases, with 10 bases spanning the gap. CDR1 is MNHNY, CDR2 SVGAGI, per germline (reference sequence).

The receptor's source is a man between 18 and 35 years old with Graves' hyperthyroidism. The chain uses TRBV6-6 and TRBJ1-6; D call uncertain. Sequencing input: blood. As DNA, the CDR3 is TGTGCCAGCAGTCAAGGTCAATCCCTCCACTTT. The encoded protein is CASSQGQSLHF.